This T cell receptor (beta chain) was captured by sequencing in a study of early T cells in non-severe SARS-CoV-2 infection. Study background: Sequencing was performed on bulk RNA from unsorted whole blood, leaving chains unpaired. Study results and caveats: The study's VDJdb matching favored anti-spike CD8 responses and missed private and CD4 specificities.

Unique molecular identifiers were affixed to single, distinct cDNA molecules. TCRdb processed the 5' RACE reads anew with MiXCR; each CDR3 protein has one entry. Of fewer than 100,000 distinct CDR3 sequences in the sample, roughly 13% are singletons; the top ten hold under 2.5%. This clonotype was picked up many times. The antigen is not known. Losses at the gene ends were 6 bases for V and 5 bases for J; bases not matched to a gene: 13. The CDR3 contains 15 residues. The germline gives CDR1 SQVTM, CDR2 ANQGSEA. This chain connects TRBV29-1 to TRBJ2-1; 7 bases are a match to TRBD1. The TCR comes from an adult who was a healthcare worker with PCR-confirmed SARS-CoV-2 infection or an uninfected control (not recorded which). Sequenced sample: whole blood. CDR3 amino acids: CSVNPIGTANNEQFF. The CDR3 DNA is TGCAGCGTGAATCCGATCGGGACAGCTAACAATGAGCAGTTCTTC.